The 28 T cell receptor beta chains below all came from one sample that was sequenced in a study of beta chain features in type 1 diabetes. Study-wide findings and caveats: In all four CD4+ subsets, TCRB CDR3 length was significantly, moderately reduced in type 1 diabetes.

Their specific antigens are unknown. Every bit of the isolated RNA underwent reverse transcription, so sequencing read expressed TCRB transcripts. Clones were sequenced by immunoSEQ multiplex PCR, and TCRdb holds only the in-frame ones, with some missing. The data hold around 600,000 clones, with about an eighth observed a single time. The specimen sequenced was naive CD4+ T cells from blood. These receptors all stem from a man aged 30 to 39 with type 1 diabetes.

This clone was observed a handful of times. The chain couples TRBV4-3 to TRBJ2-4, with TRBD2 identical over 12 bases. This CDR3 is built from 17 residues. V trimming: 0 bases; J trimming: 5 bases; junction bases outside the gene matches: 5. CDR1 LGHNA and CDR2 YSLEER come from the germline V gene. CDR3 nucleotide sequence: TGCGCCAGCAGCCAAGATGCTAGCGGGGGGGCGCAAAACATTCAGTACTTC. This gives the protein CASSQDASGGAQNIQYF.

This clone was counted between two and nine times. The gene calls are TRBV7-2 and TRBJ1-2, with a tentative D call TRBD1 (5 bases). CDR3 length equals 13 residues. The V gene's germline CDR1 is SGHTA and CDR2 FQGNSA. The V end lost 5 bases, the J end lost 0 bases, and 7 bases lay between the germline ends. CDR3 in amino acids: CASSPGPNYGYTF. CDR3 nucleotides: TGTGCCAGCAGCCCGGGACCTAACTATGGCTACACCTTC.

This sequence joins TRBV7-2 and TRBJ2-6; tentatively, D is TRBD2 (5 bases). The V and J ends lost 5 bases and 0 bases respectively, with 5 bases between them. In germline, CDR1 is SGHTA, CDR2 FQGNSA. This CDR3 is 14 amino acids long. The CDR3 is CASSRDSGANVLTF. CDR3 coding DNA: TGTGCCAGCAGCCGGGACTCTGGGGCCAACGTCCTGACTTTC.

This clone turned up a few times. The rearrangement uses TRBV18 and TRBJ2-7; 9 nucleotides align to TRBD1. V trimming: 3 bases; J trimming: 5 bases; junction bases outside the gene matches: 8. The CDR3 is 15 residues long. Germline V gene data show CDR1 as KGHSH and CDR2 as LQKENI. CDR3 nucleotide sequence: TGTGCCAGCTCACCTGCTGGGACAGGGAAGGACGAGCAGTACTTC. Translated, it gives CASSPAGTGKDEQYF.

A few counts support this clone. The V and J genes are TRBV13 and TRBJ2-7; D possibly corresponds to TRBD1 (6 bases). The V gene's germline CDR1 is PRHDT and CDR2 FYEKMQ (reference sequence). Trimming cost V 0 bases and J 7 bases, with 13 bases left between them. The CDR3 covers 14 residues. CDR3: CASSLGVTGSEQYF. The CDR3 DNA reads as TGTGCCAGCAGCTTAGGGGTGACAGGTTCGGAGCAGTACTTC. Full variable domain (missing parts from reference TRBV13 and TRBJ2-7): AAGVIQSPRHLIKEKRETATLKCYPIPRHDTVYWYQQGPGQDPQFLISFYEKMQSDKGSIPDRFSAQQFSDYHSELNMSSLELGDSALYFCASSLGVTGSEQYFGPGTRLTVT.

This CDR3 reads CASSLQAGYTF. The CDR3 DNA is TGTGCCAGCAGTTTACAGGCTGGCTACACCTTC. This chain connects TRBV6-6 to TRBJ1-2, with a possible D match to TRBD1 (5 bases). Germline CDR1 MNHNY, CDR2 SVGAGI (reference sequence). V was pared by 4 bases and J by 7 bases, with 7 bases between. This CDR3 contains 11 residues.

This clone has a handful of counts. The chain uses TRBV28 and TRBJ2-1; 9 bases match TRBD1. CDR1 MDHEN and CDR2 SYDVKM come from the germline V gene. The CDR3 has 15 residues. V gave up 3 bases and J gave up 3 bases; unmatched junction bases: 3. The CDR3 nucleotides read TGTGCCAGCAGTTTGTTGGGACAGGGCTACAATGAGCAGTTCTTC. It codes for CASSLLGQGYNEQFF.

The chain employs TRBV9 and TRBJ2-3, with TRBD1 as a possible D gene (6 bases). CDR3 length: 15 amino acids. Germline V lookup: CDR1 SGDLS, CDR2 YYNGEE. V was clipped by 4 bases and J by 6 bases, with 18 bases between them. CDR3 protein: CASSSQQGFKDTQYF. Here the CDR3 DNA reads TGTGCCAGCAGCTCCCAGCAGGGGTTCAAGGATACGCAGTATTTT.

In its sample, this clone was seen a few times. The gene calls are TRBV19 and TRBJ1-1; no definite D call. V was cut by 6 bases and J by 5 bases, with 16 bases left in between. The CDR3 contains 14 residues. Germline assignment: CDR1 LNHDA and CDR2 SQIVND (reference sequence). CDR3 coding DNA: TGTGCCAGTAGCCCCCTGAGGGTTCGGACTGAAGCTTTCTTT. The encoded protein is CASSPLRVRTEAFF.

The J gene is TRBJ2-7, the V gene TRBV9, with D possibly being TRBD1 (6 bases). CDR1 and CDR2 (germline): SGDLS, YYNGEE. This CDR3 is built from 14 residues. V was cut by 5 bases and J by 3 bases, with 15 bases left in between. CDR3 amino acids: CASSTNRDNYEQYF. DNA of the CDR3: TGTGCCAGCAGTACAAACCGGGACAACTACGAGCAGTACTTC. Looking up the rest from reference TRBV9 and TRBJ2-7 gives the full variable domain: DSGVTQTPKHLITATGQRVTLRCSPRSGDLSVYWYQQSLDQGLQFLIQYYNGEERAKGNILERFSAQQFPDLHSELNLSSLELGDSALYFCASSTNRDNYEQYFGPGTRLTVT.

This clone has just a few counts. This specimen includes other DNA sequences encoding the same CDR3. The chain uses TRBV5-1 and TRBJ2-5; 12 bases are shared with TRBD2. The CDR3 contains 16 residues. Germline-derived CDR1 and CDR2 are SGHRS and YFSETQ. Trimming cost V 3 bases and J 2 bases; bases outside gene matches: 5. The CDR3 region is CASSSGLAGSQETQYF. The CDR3 DNA is TGCGCCAGCAGCTCCGGACTAGCGGGGTCTCAAGAGACCCAGTACTTC.

This chain uses TRBV7-9 with TRBJ2-5; D gene uncertain. The CDR3 consists of 14 residues. Trimming removed 7 bases from V and 5 bases from J, with 17 bases in between. Germline V gives CDR1 SEHNR, CDR2 FQNEAQ (reference sequence). This CDR3 is CASKPWEGKETQYF. The CDR3 bases are TGTGCCAGCAAACCTTGGGAAGGGAAGGAGACCCAGTACTTC.

The V gene is TRBV5-1, the J gene TRBJ2-3; D gene uncertain. Germline lookup yields CDR1 SGHRS and CDR2 YFSETQ. Trimming cost V 0 bases and J 1 base, with 12 bases left between them. This CDR3 spans 16 amino acids. The CDR3 nucleotides are TGCGCCAGCAGCTTGGTTTTCGGCAGCGGCACAGATACGCAGTATTTT. It translates to CASSLVFGSGTDTQYF.

Remarks on this clone: Since a much larger clone is just one base distant, this may be a read error. The chain has TRBV5-5 and TRBJ2-7; D gene unclear. V shed 3 bases and J shed 2 bases, with 3 bases lying between them. CDR1 is SGHKS, CDR2 YYEKEE, per germline (reference sequence). CDR3 length: 11 amino acids. Here the CDR3 DNA reads TGTGCCAGCAGCTCCCCCTACGAGCAGTACTTC. This translates into CASSSPYEQYF. The whole variable domain, filled in from reference TRBV5-5 and TRBJ2-7, reads DAGVTQSPTHLIKTRGQQVTLRCSPISGHKSVSWYQQVLGQGPQFIFQYYEKEERGRGNFPDRFSARQFPNYSSELNVNALLLGDSALYLCASSSPYEQYFGPGTRLTVT.

The chain is built from TRBV19 and TRBJ1-5, with TRBD1 matching over 8 bases. V shed 9 bases, J shed 2 bases, and the junction held 3 bases outside the gene matches. The CDR3 loop spans 13 amino acids. Germline V gives CDR1 LNHDA, CDR2 SQIVND (reference sequence). CDR3 nucleotides: TGTGCCAGCGGACAGGGACGCAATCAGCCCCAGCATTTT. Translating gives CASGQGRNQPQHF.

This chain connects TRBV18 to TRBJ2-7; no definite D call. Germline V gives CDR1 KGHSH, CDR2 LQKENI. Trimming left V 3 bases short and J 3 bases short, with 9 bases between. The CDR3 contains 13 residues. The CDR3 region is CASSPGGYYEQYF. The CDR3 DNA sequence: TGTGCCAGCTCACCCGGTGGGTACTACGAGCAGTACTTC.

The chain links TRBV7-2 to TRBJ2-5; unclear D gene. The CDR3 is made up of 13 amino acids. CDR1 and CDR2 from the germline V gene are SGHTA and FQGNSA. Trimming took off 1 base at V and 7 bases at J, with 10 bases between the two ends. CDR3 coding DNA: TGTGCCAGCAGCTTAGAAGAAGCCGGGACCCAGTACTTC. Its translation is CASSLEEAGTQYF.

This clone was seen only a few times. CDR3 in DNA: TGTGCCAGCAGCGGGACAGGGTACAATGAGCAGTTCTTC. Amino acids: CASSGTGYNEQFF. The chain joins TRBV7-9 to TRBJ2-1; 9 nucleotides match TRBD1. The germline V gene has CDR1 SEHNR and CDR2 FQNEAQ (reference sequence). J was trimmed by 4 bases and V by 5 bases; bases with no gene match: 0. The CDR3 contains 13 residues.

For the CDR3, the DNA is TGTGCCAGCAGTTACTCGCCAACAGGCTATGGGCAGTACTTC. Residues: CASSYSPTGYGQYF. The chain couples TRBV6-5 to TRBJ2-7; a possible D gene is TRBD1 (5 bases). The CDR3 is made up of 14 amino acids. Germline V gives CDR1 MNHEY, CDR2 SVGAGI. Trimming shortened V by 0 bases and J by 9 bases, and 15 bases separated the two germline ends.

This clone was picked up a small number of times. CDR3 nucleotides: TGTGCCAGCAGCCAAGATTCGGCTAGCGGGGTCTACGAGCAGTACTTC. Amino acids: CASSQDSASGVYEQYF. The chain recombines TRBV4-2 with TRBJ2-7; TRBD2 agrees at 9 bases. This CDR3 has 16 amino acids. The J segment lost 3 bases and the V segment lost 0 bases, leaving 6 bases of the junction unmatched. Germline CDR1 reads LGHNA; CDR2 reads YNFKEQ.

The V gene is TRBV28, the J gene TRBJ2-1, with 7 bases that match TRBD1. The germline V gene encodes CDR1 MDHEN and CDR2 SYDVKM. The CDR3 is made up of 14 amino acids. Trimming cost V 7 bases and J 4 bases; bases outside gene matches: 7. This CDR3 reads CASTKQGYYNEQFF. The CDR3 DNA sequence: TGTGCCAGCACCAAACAGGGGTATTACAATGAGCAGTTCTTC.

V usage is TRBV28 and J usage is TRBJ1-2, with TRBD1 matching over 7 bases. The CDR3 covers 11 residues. J gave up 6 bases and V 10 bases, and 5 bases lay outside the gene matches. Germline V lookup: CDR1 MDHEN, CDR2 SYDVKM. The CDR3 is CATVTGDGYTF. The CDR3 DNA is TGTGCCACCGTAACAGGGGATGGCTACACCTTC.

This clone was seen a few times. The chain carries TRBV9 and TRBJ2-7, with 7 bases fitting TRBD1. V gave up 3 bases and J gave up 3 bases; unmatched junction bases: 6. The CDR3 sequence is 14 residues long. The V gene's germline CDR1 is SGDLS and CDR2 YYNGEE. CDR3 amino acids: CASSGSQGVYEQYF. As DNA, the CDR3 is TGTGCCAGCAGCGGTAGTCAGGGGGTCTACGAGCAGTACTTC.

The rearrangement joins TRBV9 to TRBJ2-3, with 14 bases lining up with TRBD2. Germline CDR1 and CDR2: SGDLS and YYNGEE. V was pared by 2 bases and J by 4 bases, with 9 bases of the junction left unmatched. The CDR3 is made up of 18 amino acids. CDR3 sequence reads: CASSVTPRLAGGPDTQYF. As DNA, the CDR3 is TGTGCCAGCAGCGTCACCCCACGACTAGCGGGGGGGCCAGATACGCAGTATTTT.

This clone has only a few counts. The chain uses TRBV2 and TRBJ1-1, with a weak D call TRBD1 (5 bases). V was trimmed by 6 bases and J by 4 bases, leaving 21 bases between them. Germline V lookup: CDR1 SNHLY, CDR2 FYNNEI. This CDR3 region has 16 residues. The CDR3 bases are TGTGCCAGCAGCCTCTTCGTCCAGGGTGTCGGCACTGAAGCTTTCTTT. Amino acid sequence: CASSLFVQGVGTEAFF.

This clone was observed a handful of times. The chain is built from TRBV19 and TRBJ2-1; perhaps TRBD1 as D (6 bases). This CDR3 region has 16 residues. Germline CDR1 and CDR2: LNHDA and SQIVND (reference sequence). V was pared by 1 base and J by 2 bases, with 12 bases between. The CDR3 reads CASSIGGTPPYNEQFF. The CDR3 DNA sequence: TGTGCCAGTAGTATAGGAGGGACACCTCCCTACAATGAGCAGTTCTTC.

The CDR3 DNA sequence: TGTGCCAGCAGTTTCTTATCCGAGCAGTACTTC. Amino acids: CASSFLSEQYF. The rearrangement uses TRBV6-5 and TRBJ2-7; D gene ambiguous. This CDR3 comprises 11 residues. The germline V and J ends were trimmed by 4 bases and 6 bases, with 7 bases remaining between them. Per germline, CDR1 MNHEY and CDR2 SVGAGI.

This clone has more than one count but fewer than ten. The chain employs TRBV7-9 and TRBJ2-1; D unresolved. The CDR3 extends over 11 amino acids. Germline V gene data show CDR1 as SEHNR and CDR2 as FQNEAQ (reference sequence). V lost 1 base, J lost 10 bases, and 5 bases lay in between. In nucleotides, the CDR3 is TGTGCCAGCAGCTTAGGTGAAGAGCAGTTCTTC. As protein: CASSLGEEQFF.